The sequence of this TCR beta chain was determined in a study of blood T cell repertoires in COVID-19. Authors' methods: Researchers report that nucleated cell counts were estimated from reference gene primer amplification. Method: immunoSEQ multiplex PCR; TCRdb's copy keeps in-frame clones and lacks some. The DNA gave D and trimming, while V, J and clone size come from that table. This repertoire shows 250,000 to 350,000 clones, about 85% found once; its top ten account for about 3%. A word on this clone: The sample holds other DNA sequences that translate to the same CDR3.

V lost 3 bases, J lost 0 bases, and 2 bases stayed unmatched. The CDR3 loop spans 14 amino acids. In germline, CDR1 is SEHNR, CDR2 FQNEAQ (reference sequence). Sequenced input: PBMCs or T cells enriched from blood (not recorded which). The genes are TRBV7-9 and TRBJ2-7, with 7 nucleotides matching TRBD2. This TCR derives from a woman aged 45 to 65 who had recovered from COVID-19. The CDR3 region is CASSLSGTSYEQYF. The CDR3 nucleotides read TGTGCCAGCAGCTTGAGCGGGACCTCCTACGAGCAGTACTTC.